The 32 T cell receptor beta chains below were found in one sample sequenced in a study of cytomegalovirus exposure and HLA in healthy donors. Researchers ran the PCR with 60 Vbeta and 13 Jbeta primers. Produced via immunoSEQ multiplex PCR; TCRdb's table is partial and in-frame only. The sample yields about 170,000 clones, roughly 80% seen once. Specimen: PBMCs. The receptors derive from a woman under 30 in good health and CMV-seropositive.

V gene TRBV30 combines with J gene TRBJ2-3; 8 bases are a match to TRBD2. The CDR3 contains 13 residues. The germline CDR1 and CDR2 sequences are GTSNPN and SVGIG (reference sequence). The J segment lost 6 bases and the V segment lost 7 bases, leaving 9 bases of the junction unmatched. DNA for the CDR3: TGTGCCTTGATAGCGGGGTCTTCGGATACGCAGTATTTT. It is translated as CALIAGSSDTQYF.

The chain is built from TRBV7-6 and TRBJ1-1; tentative D call: TRBD1 (6 bases). V gave up 0 bases and J gave up 8 bases, with 10 bases separating them. The CDR3 is made up of 13 amino acids. Germline-derived CDR1 and CDR2 are SGHVS and FNYEAQ. In DNA, the CDR3 is TGTGCCAGCAGCTTAGCGCCAACAGGGGAAGCTTTCTTT. Amino acid sequence: CASSLAPTGEAFF.

The chain has TRBV5-8 and TRBJ2-5; D perhaps matches TRBD2 (5 bases). Germline-derived CDR1 and CDR2 are SGHTS and YDEGEE. V lost 4 bases and J 4 bases, leaving 20 bases between the germline ends. The CDR3 extends over 16 amino acids. The CDR3 DNA follows: TGTGCCAGCAGCCGGGAACGCAGATTCCGAGCAGAGACCCAGTACTTC. It codes for CASSRERRFRAETQYF.

The V and J genes are TRBV6-6 and TRBJ1-1; 11 bases are shared with TRBD1. The CDR3 has 16 residues. The ends lost 5 bases at V and 5 bases at J; junction bases unmatched: 10. Germline CDR1 and CDR2: MNHNY and SVGAGI (reference sequence). CDR3 DNA: TGTGCCAGCAGTACGCCACAGCGGGACAGGGGGACTGAAGCTTTCTTT. Protein product: CASSTPQRDRGTEAFF.

The chain carries TRBV9 and TRBJ1-2; 8 nucleotides line up with TRBD1. The CDR3 runs 15 residues. The ends lost 7 bases at V and 5 bases at J; junction bases unmatched: 13. Germline assignment: CDR1 SGDLS and CDR2 YYNGEE. For the CDR3, the DNA is TGTGCCAGCTCAGGAGGCGGCCAGGGGGCGTATGGCTACACCTTC. It encodes CASSGGGQGAYGYTF.

The chain links TRBV5-4 to TRBJ2-7; 9 bases fit TRBD1. The CDR3 runs 14 residues. Trimming at V came to 3 bases and at J to 6 bases, leaving 7 bases not matched to a gene. Germline lookup yields CDR1 SGHNT and CDR2 YYREEE (reference sequence). The CDR3 DNA follows: TGTGCCAGCAGCTCCCGGGACAGGGCCCTCGAGCAGTACTTC. Translation gives CASSSRDRALEQYF.

J is TRBJ1-2 and V is TRBV5-6, with 8 bases that match TRBD1. The ends lost 0 bases at V and 8 bases at J; junction bases unmatched: 3. Per the germline V gene, CDR1 is SGHDT and CDR2 is YYEEEE. This CDR3 region has 13 residues. Here the CDR3 DNA reads TGTGCCAGCAGCTTGGAGGCAGGGGGCGGCTACACCTTC. Translation: CASSLEAGGGYTF.

In this sample, this clone turned up once. The chain recombines TRBV27 with TRBJ2-2, with a tentative D call TRBD2 (6 bases). Germline CDR1 and CDR2: MNHEY and SMNVEV (reference sequence). Trimming cost V 8 bases and J 6 bases, with 19 bases left between them. The CDR3 contains 15 residues. The CDR3 DNA follows: TGTGCCAGCTCACCGGCGGAGGGGTTGCCCGGGGAGCTGTTTTTT. Translating it yields CASSPAEGLPGELFF.

This chain links TRBV27 with TRBJ1-1, with a possible D match to TRBD1 (6 bases). This CDR3 is 13 amino acids long. Trimming took 3 bases from V and 7 from J, leaving 12 bases between them. CDR1 is MNHEY and CDR2 is SMNVEV in the germline V gene (reference sequence). The CDR3 region is CASSLGTGNEAFF. For the CDR3, the DNA is TGTGCCAGCAGTTTGGGAACAGGGAATGAAGCTTTCTTT.

This clone was picked up a small number of times. This chain uses TRBV7-8 with TRBJ2-1; the D gene is possibly TRBD2 (5 bases). The CDR3 loop spans 15 amino acids. Per germline, CDR1 SGHVS and CDR2 FQNEAQ. Trimming pared 7 bases from V and 0 bases from J, leaving 13 bases between. In DNA form, the CDR3 reads TGTGCCAGCAAGGAGGCGGTCCTCTCCTACAATGAGCAGTTCTTC. Translation: CASKEAVLSYNEQFF.

This chain joins TRBV7-2 and TRBJ1-3; D might be TRBD1 (6 bases). Germline V gene sequence: CDR1 SGHTA, CDR2 FQGNSA. This CDR3 is built from 18 residues. V dropped 7 bases and J dropped 4 bases, with 26 bases sitting between them. CDR3 in amino acids: CASTFLRGSGFSGNTIYF. The CDR3 DNA sequence: TGTGCCAGCACCTTTCTCAGGGGAAGTGGTTTCTCGGGAAACACCATATATTTT.

The V gene is TRBV27, the J gene TRBJ2-7; 9 bases align to TRBD1. Germline CDR1 MNHEY, CDR2 SMNVEV (reference sequence). The CDR3 totals 14 residues. The trim removed 6 bases at V and 3 bases at J, leaving 6 bases unmatched. The CDR3 sequence: CASRLGQGHYEQYF. The CDR3, as DNA: TGTGCCAGCAGGCTCGGACAGGGGCACTACGAGCAGTACTTC.

The chain carries TRBV9 and TRBJ1-2; 9 bases agree with TRBD1. This CDR3 spans 14 amino acids. Germline V gene lookup returns CDR1 SGDLS and CDR2 YYNGEE. Trimming took 0 bases from V and 4 from J; bases not matched to a gene: 1. The CDR3 nucleotides are TGTGCCAGCAGCGTAGAACAGGGGGCCTATGGCTACACCTTC. The encoded protein is CASSVEQGAYGYTF. The full variable domain, rest sourced from reference TRBV9 and TRBJ1-2, is DSGVTQTPKHLITATGQRVTLRCSPRSGDLSVYWYQQSLDQGLQFLIQYYNGEERAKGNILERFSAQQFPDLHSELNLSSLELGDSALYFCASSVEQGAYGYTFGSGTRLTVV.

The chain has TRBV6-6 and TRBJ1-1; D call uncertain. Germline-derived CDR1 and CDR2 are MNHNY and SVGAGI (reference sequence). The CDR3 runs to 15 residues. Trimming cost V 2 bases and J 4 bases, with 14 bases left between them. CDR3 sequence (DNA): TGTGCCAGCAGTTACGAGCGGGGTACGCGCACTGAAGCTTTCTTT. Protein product: CASSYERGTRTEAFF.

Comment on this clone: Germline is not matched at one junction end, which may reflect a read error. V and J are TRBV28 and TRBJ1-2; a possible D gene is TRBD1 (5 bases). The length of the CDR3 is 14 residues. Germline loops: CDR1 MDHEN, CDR2 SYDVKM. The CDR3 sequence is CASSAWGGNHGYTF. The CDR3 DNA reads TGTGCCAGCAGTGCCTGGGGGGGTAACCATGGCTACACCTTC.

The gene calls are TRBV6-1 and TRBJ1-2; perhaps TRBD1 as D (6 bases). Between the trimmed V and J ends, which lost 5 bases and 0 bases, there was a span of 10 bases. This CDR3 is built from 14 residues. Germline V CDR1 and CDR2: MNHNS, SASEGT. In nucleotides, the CDR3 is TGTGCCAGCAGTCTGGACAGCACTAACTATGGCTACACCTTC. Its protein is CASSLDSTNYGYTF.

A few counts support this clone. The V gene is TRBV29-1, the J gene TRBJ2-7, with D perhaps matching TRBD1 (6 bases). Per germline, CDR1 SQVTM and CDR2 ANQGSEA. The CDR3 length is 11 residues. V was shortened by 5 bases and J by 4 bases, with 9 bases between the two germline ends. CDR3 in DNA: TGCAGCGTTTCCGGACAGTACGAGCAGTACTTC. The encoded protein is CSVSGQYEQYF.

This chain connects TRBV6-5 to TRBJ2-1; D unresolved. This CDR3 contains 13 residues. The V gene's germline CDR1 is MNHEY and CDR2 SVGAGI. The V gene lost 5 bases and the J gene lost 7 bases, with 12 bases spanning the gap. CDR3 sequence: CASSPSEVNEQFF. In DNA form, the CDR3 reads TGTGCCAGCAGTCCTTCAGAGGTAAATGAGCAGTTCTTC.

Points on this clone: Because it lacks the conserved phenylalanine or tryptophan at the end, this CDR3 is likely a read error. This sequence joins TRBV4-2 and TRBJ2-7, with 9 bases fitting TRBD1. Germline V CDR1 and CDR2: LGHNA, YNFKEQ. The CDR3 loop spans 15 amino acids. Trimming removed 0 bases from V and 3 bases from J; junction bases left unmatched: 3. The CDR3 loop is CASSQDRTGVYEQYL. CDR3 DNA: TGTGCCAGCAGCCAAGATAGGACAGGGGTCTACGAGCAGTACCTC.

This chain uses TRBV2 with TRBJ2-2; TRBD1 is a possible D gene (8 bases). The length of the CDR3 is 16 residues. The V gene lost 8 bases and the J gene lost 5 bases, with 21 bases spanning the gap. Germline V lookup: CDR1 SNHLY, CDR2 FYNNEI. The CDR3 coding sequence is TGTGCCAGCGAGGGGGCGGACAGGGAGGGGACCGGGGAGCTGTTTTTT. This codes for CASEGADREGTGELFF.

This chain joins TRBV5-5 and TRBJ2-2, with D possibly matching TRBD2 (6 bases). This CDR3 comprises 15 residues. Germline CDR1 and CDR2: SGHKS and YYEKEE (reference sequence). The ends were cut back, 3 bases at V and 5 bases at J, with 14 bases in the middle. In DNA, the CDR3 is TGTGCCAGCAGCTCCCCGATGAGCGGGACCGGGGAGCTGTTTTTT. Amino acids: CASSSPMSGTGELFF. The complete variable domain, with remaining parts taken from reference TRBV5-5 and TRBJ2-2, reads DAGVTQSPTHLIKTRGQQVTLRCSPISGHKSVSWYQQVLGQGPQFIFQYYEKEERGRGNFPDRFSARQFPNYSSELNVNALLLGDSALYLCASSSPMSGTGELFFGEGSRLTVL.

This clone was seen only once. V is TRBV6-6 and J is TRBJ2-3; 9 bases agree with TRBD1. Germline assignment: CDR1 MNHNY and CDR2 SVGAGI (reference sequence). With V trimmed by 5 bases and J by 5 bases, 8 bases remained unmatched. The CDR3 length is 15 residues. CDR3 region: CASSPAGQGRDTQYF. CDR3 coding DNA: TGTGCCAGCAGTCCTGCAGGACAGGGGAGAGATACGCAGTATTTT.

This rearrangement joins TRBV5-5 to TRBJ2-1; 7 bases match TRBD2. Germline V gene data show CDR1 as SGHKS and CDR2 as YYEKEE (reference sequence). The CDR3 consists of 19 residues. Losses at the gene ends were 0 bases for V and 3 bases for J; bases not matched to a gene: 15. The CDR3 DNA reads as TGTGCCAGCAGCTTGGCCGGGAAGAGTCGCGGGAGCCGCTACAATGAGCAGTTCTTC. Its translation: CASSLAGKSRGSRYNEQFF.

V and J are TRBV7-3 and TRBJ2-3; maybe TRBD2 (7 bases). The ends were cut back, 5 bases at V and 2 bases at J, with 17 bases in the middle. Germline CDR1 reads SGHTA; CDR2 reads FQGTGA. The CDR3 is 16 amino acids. The CDR3: CASSAQGRGDTDTQYF. The CDR3 DNA reads TGTGCCAGCAGCGCACAGGGCCGGGGGGACACAGATACGCAGTATTTT.

The chain combines TRBV6-6 with TRBJ2-1, with D hard to call. CDR3 length: 14 amino acids. Trimming removed 0 bases from V and 3 bases from J, with 6 bases in between. CDR1 is MNHNY, CDR2 SVGAGI, per germline (reference sequence). This CDR3 reads CASSYSRDYNEQFF. The CDR3 DNA reads TGTGCCAGCAGTTACTCCCGAGACTACAATGAGCAGTTCTTC.

This clone was recorded once. The chain couples TRBV10-3 to TRBJ2-2; 7 bases agree with TRBD1. This CDR3 comprises 15 residues. Germline V CDR1 and CDR2: ENHRY, SYGVKD. The V gene end was trimmed by 2 bases and the J gene end by 4 bases; junction bases not matched to a gene: 4. The CDR3 loop reads CAISEPDRATGELFF. CDR3 nucleotide sequence: TGTGCCATCAGTGAGCCCGACAGGGCCACCGGGGAGCTGTTTTTT.

The chain has TRBV12-5 and TRBJ1-2, with D possibly TRBD1 on 5 matching bases. Germline-derived CDR1 and CDR2 are LGHNT and FRNRAP. Trimming took 1 base from V and 5 from J, leaving 11 bases between them. CDR3 length equals 14 residues. CDR3 amino acids: CASGLAGPGYGYTF. For the CDR3, the DNA is TGTGCTAGTGGTTTGGCCGGTCCAGGGTATGGCTACACCTTC.

The chain combines TRBV6-5 with TRBJ2-1, with D possibly matching TRBD1 (5 bases). The CDR3 is 15 amino acids. Germline values: CDR1 MNHEY, CDR2 SVGAGI. The V end was cut by 2 bases, the J end by 6 bases, with 14 bases between. Here the CDR3 reads CASSYPTGAGNEQFF. The CDR3, as DNA: TGTGCCAGCAGTTACCCGACTGGGGCTGGCAATGAGCAGTTCTTC.

The V call is TRBV5-6, the J call TRBJ2-1; a possible D gene is TRBD2 (6 bases). The CDR3 runs to 15 residues. Germline V CDR1 and CDR2: SGHDT, YYEEEE. V dropped 0 bases and J dropped 3 bases, with 10 bases sitting between them. The CDR3 reads CASSLVAGYYNEQFF. CDR3 sequence (DNA): TGTGCCAGCAGCTTGGTGGCGGGGTACTACAATGAGCAGTTCTTC.

The J gene is TRBJ1-2, the V gene TRBV6-6; 9 bases match TRBD1. The CDR3 extends over 14 amino acids. The V gene end was trimmed by 4 bases and the J gene end by 4 bases; junction bases not matched to a gene: 4. Germline V CDR1 and CDR2: MNHNY, SVGAGI (reference sequence). DNA for the CDR3: TGTGCCAGCAGTTTGGGACAGGGCGCCTATGGCTACACCTTC. Translated, it gives CASSLGQGAYGYTF.

The chain carries TRBV14 and TRBJ1-2, with 9 bases identical to TRBD1. With 0 bases clipped from V and 5 bases from J, the junction kept 13 bases outside the gene matches. This CDR3 has 18 residues. Germline CDR1 SGHDN, CDR2 FVKESK. The CDR3 DNA reads as TGTGCCAGCAGCCAAGACTCCCCCCCCCGGGACAGGGCGTATGGCTACACCTTC. The encoded protein is CASSQDSPPRDRAYGYTF. The complete variable domain, with remaining parts taken from reference TRBV14 and TRBJ1-2, reads EAGVTQFPSHSVIEKGQTVTLRCDPISGHDNLYWYRRVMGKEIKFLLHFVKESKQDESGMPNNRFLAERTGGTYSTLKVQPAELEDSGVYFCASSQDSPPRDRAYGYTFGSGTRLTVV.

This clone occurred a few times. The chain is built from TRBV27 and TRBJ1-2, with TRBD1 matching over 11 bases. The CDR3 extends over 15 amino acids. Germline CDR1 and CDR2: MNHEY and SMNVEV (reference sequence). V shed 5 bases, J shed 2 bases, and the junction held 4 bases outside the gene matches. The CDR3 DNA sequence: TGTGCCAGCAGTGGGGGGACAGGGGGGAACTATGGCTACACCTTC. It encodes CASSGGTGGNYGYTF.